This T cell receptor (beta chain) was sequenced in a study of blood T cells in healthy people across ages. Study-wide results and caveats: What prevented conclusive comparison of naive and antigen-experienced cells was that PBMCs were unsorted.

The second PCR ran about 6 to 12 cycles with a sample-barcoded 5' primer and J-beta primers. TCRdb reprocessed the 5' RACE reads with MiXCR, giving one entry per CDR3 protein. The sample consists of about 800,000 distinct CDR3 sequences, more than 45% of them appearing once. Concerning this clonotype: Its matching antigen is unknown.

Each donor's blood draw was approximately 10 milliliters of peripheral blood. Trimming shortened V by 3 bases and J by 3 bases, and 9 bases separated the two germline ends. The CDR3 covers 13 residues. Germline loops: CDR1 SGHTA, CDR2 FQGNSA. Sequencing was carried out using blood. The TCR was taken from a man aged 25-40 years in good health. The rearrangement links TRBV7-2 to TRBJ2-7, with D unclear. CDR3 in DNA: TGTGCCAGCAGCTTCAACAGAAACTACGAGCAGTACTTC. It encodes CASSFNRNYEQYF.